This T cell receptor beta chain was profiled in a study of blood T cell repertoires in COVID-19. CDR3 length: 13 residues. CDR1 and CDR2 from the germline V gene are SGHNT and YYREEE (reference sequence). The germline V and J ends were trimmed by 6 bases and 1 base, with 9 bases remaining between them. Authors' methods: Amplification from reference gene primers served as the basis for estimated nucleated cell counts. Assay used: immunoSEQ multiplex PCR; TCRdb lists only in-frame clones, some missing. V, J and clone size are taken as reported in that table, and D and trimming were inferred from the DNA itself. The data hold more than 150,000 clones, with over 90% observed a single time. This clone showed up just once.

The V gene is TRBV5-4, the J gene TRBJ2-3, with D possibly being TRBD1 (6 bases). The sample taken for sequencing was peripheral blood. The sequence was obtained from a man aged 50-59 years with acute or convalescent COVID-19. The CDR3 region has the DNA TGTGCCAGCATGTACAGGGGCACAGATACGCAGTATTTT. It encodes CASMYRGTDTQYF.